This T cell receptor (beta chain) was captured by sequencing in a study of blood T cell repertoires in COVID-19. Trimming removed 4 bases from V and 4 bases from J; junction bases left unmatched: 8. The length of the CDR3 is 15 residues. Germline lookup yields CDR1 SGDLS and CDR2 YYNGEE. The study drew participants aged roughly 18 to 95 years from roughly 25 US areas. Cohorts were based on clinical histories the participants reported. The authors' processing: Estimation of nucleated cell counts relied on the amplification of reference gene primers. The protocol was immunoSEQ multiplex PCR, while the TCRdb copy is restricted to in-frame clones and leaves out a portion. That table supplies the V and J calls and clone size; D and trimming were determined from the DNA. The table has a few hundred thousand clones, less than 90% seen once. This clone appeared a few times.

The sequence was obtained from a woman aged 45-65 years in a cohort exposed to, infected with or recovered from COVID-19 (not recorded which). Material: PBMCs or T cells enriched from blood (not recorded which). The chain employs TRBV9 and TRBJ2-5, with TRBD1 matching 9 bases. The CDR3 bases are TGTGCCAGCAGCACCTCCCCGACAGGGGGAGAGACCCAGTACTTC. Amino acids: CASSTSPTGGETQYF.